This T cell receptor beta chain was obtained from a study of human T cells and chemical hapten exposure. This clonotype was counted only a few times. Its specificity is not known. Time point: pre-sensitization, week 0. Treatment given: therapeutic diphenylcyclopropenone sensitization with weekly scalp DPC. V lost 2 bases, J lost 2 bases, and 13 bases lay in between. The germline V gene has CDR1 MDHEN and CDR2 SYDVKM. This CDR3 spans 15 amino acids. Whole-study findings and limits: Significantly more large CDR3 similarity clusters were formed by expanded TCRs than by controls.

TCRdb itself ran the RACE reads through MiXCR, one entry per CDR3 protein. This sample has roughly 51,000 distinct CDR3 sequences, with 9.5% to 10% found just once. The chain couples TRBV28 to TRBJ2-7; D gene ambiguous. Sample: whole blood, taken in connection with sensitization to the hapten diphenylcyclopropenone (DPC). This receptor was obtained from a man in his forties with alopecia areata. Some clones in this sample may be carry-over from other donors' samples. The CDR3 loop is CASSLARQFTYEQYF. In DNA form, the CDR3 reads TGTGCCAGCAGTTTAGCTAGACAATTTACCTACGAGCAGTACTTC.